The subject of this entry is one T cell receptor beta chain. The data originate from a study of shared T cell receptors in the human thymus. The CDR3 totals 16 residues. V lost 5 bases, J lost 6 bases, and 7 bases stayed unmatched. In germline, CDR1 is MRHNA, CDR2 SNTAGT. Here immunoSEQ multiplex PCR was the method, and the copy in TCRdb shows in-frame clones only, minus some. The sample includes approximately 490,000 clones, around three quarters seen only once; the top ten take 0.01% to 0.015%. The sample was also linked to a second study, of human thymus T cells. That publication notes: During corrective heart surgery, resections were taken, and the thymus tissue came from them.

The chain employs TRBV6-4 and TRBJ2-1; 13 bases match TRBD2. This TCR was sampled from a boy less than two years old with a congenital heart defect. Sequenced sample: thymocytes. CDR3 residues: CASSKLAGGRSNEQFF. DNA of the CDR3: TGTGCCAGCAGTAAACTAGCGGGAGGGAGGTCCAATGAGCAGTTCTTC.